This T cell receptor (beta chain) was sequenced for a study of blood T cell repertoires in COVID-19. Details on this clone: Additional DNA sequences in this sample encode the identical CDR3.

The germline V gene has CDR1 MNHEY and CDR2 SVGAGI. The ends lost 9 bases at V and 0 bases at J; junction bases unmatched: 4. The length of the CDR3 is 14 residues. Profiled with immunoSEQ multiplex PCR; TCRdb holds only in-frame clones, not every one. The table has about 120,000 clones, roughly three quarters seen once. Material: peripheral blood. J is TRBJ2-7 and V is TRBV6-5; 11 nucleotides match TRBD2. The origin of this receptor is a human donor in a cohort sampled during active COVID-19. The CDR3 region is CASGGLADSYEQYF. The CDR3 DNA sequence: TGTGCCAGTGGGGGACTAGCGGACTCCTACGAGCAGTACTTC.